The 30 T cell receptor beta chains listed next were all sequenced from one sample in a study of T-cell memory formation after mild COVID-19. TCRdb itself ran the 5' RACE reads through MiXCR, one entry per CDR3 protein. The data contain some 450,000 distinct CDR3 sequences, approximately 20% of them singletons. Sample: PBMCs or a T cell subset sorted from them (not recorded which). The receptors originated from an adult woman who had mild COVID-19 (a few samples of this study predate the infection). Cell type and time point are not known.

The V and J genes are TRBV5-1 and TRBJ1-6, with 10 bases lining up with TRBD1. CDR3 size: 16 residues. CDR1 SGHRS and CDR2 YFSETQ come from the germline V gene. After removal of 0 bases from V and 8 bases from J, the junction contained 5 bases not matched to a gene. CDR3 in DNA: TGCGCCAGCAGCTTGGTGGACAGGGGGACGTATTCACCCCTCCACTTT. As protein: CASSLVDRGTYSPLHF.

This clonotype was counted between two and nine times. The gene calls are TRBV5-1 and TRBJ1-1; 11 bases are shared with TRBD1. The V segment lost 4 bases and the J segment 3 bases; nucleotides outside the gene matches: 5. Looked up from germline, CDR1 is SGHRS and CDR2 is YFSETQ. The CDR3 loop spans 15 amino acids. This chain's CDR3 is CASSTGTGGYTEAFF. The CDR3, as DNA: TGCGCCAGCAGCACCGGGACAGGGGGTTACACTGAAGCTTTCTTT.

This clonotype occurred a few times. V is TRBV5-1 and J is TRBJ2-1; 8 bases are shared with TRBD2. This CDR3 is 14 amino acids long. The germline V gene has CDR1 SGHRS and CDR2 YFSETQ. With V trimmed by 8 bases and J by 8 bases, 12 bases remained unmatched. The CDR3 nucleotides are TGCGCCAGTGGTCACGGGGGGGCCTGGGATGAGCAGTTCTTC. This translates into CASGHGGAWDEQFF.

The V call is TRBV9, the J call TRBJ2-1; unclear D gene. With 4 bases removed from V and 8 bases from J, the gap between germline ends came to 13 bases. The CDR3 has 13 amino acids. Germline values: CDR1 SGDLS, CDR2 YYNGEE. This chain's CDR3 is CASSRGDSYEQFF. In nucleotides, the CDR3 is TGTGCCAGCAGCCGTGGGGATAGCTATGAGCAGTTCTTC.

This clonotype appeared a few times. V is TRBV27 and J is TRBJ2-2; 15 bases map to TRBD2. This CDR3 region has 19 residues. V lost 1 base to trimming and J lost 4 bases; unmatched junction nucleotides: 7. Germline-derived CDR1 and CDR2 are MNHEY and SMNVEV (reference sequence). In DNA, the CDR3 is TGTGCCAGCAGTTTATTCGGACTAGCGGGAGGGCCGGGCACCGGGGAGCTGTTTTTT. Translated, it gives CASSLFGLAGGPGTGELFF.

The V and J genes are TRBV18 and TRBJ2-1; D perhaps matches TRBD1 (5 bases). The CDR3 covers 16 residues. The V gene lost 4 bases and the J gene lost 7 bases, with 20 bases spanning the gap. The germline V gene has CDR1 KGHSH and CDR2 LQKENI. The CDR3 nucleotides are TGTGCCAGCTCACAAATTCCAGGGTATCGGGTAAATGAGCAGTTCTTC. Amino acids: CASSQIPGYRVNEQFF.

The V call is TRBV6-1, the J call TRBJ1-1, with no clear D. There are 11 residues in the CDR3. Trimming removed 3 bases at V and 9 bases at J, with 8 bases between. Germline CDR1 and CDR2: MNHNS and SASEGT. In DNA, the CDR3 is TGTGCCAGCAGTGACCGGGTTCAAGCTTTCTTT. This translates into CASSDRVQAFF.

V and J are TRBV7-3 and TRBJ2-2, with 7 bases identical to TRBD2. The CDR3 is 16 amino acids. Germline-derived CDR1 and CDR2 are SGHTA and FQGTGA. The V segment lost 5 bases and the J segment 2 bases; nucleotides outside the gene matches: 8. CDR3 amino acids: CASSPQWGGNTGELFF. CDR3 nucleotides: TGTGCCAGCAGCCCCCAGTGGGGGGGTAACACCGGGGAGCTGTTTTTT.

This clonotype was detected only a few times. The V and J genes are TRBV20-1 and TRBJ2-3; 10 nucleotides agree with TRBD1. With 4 bases clipped from V and 4 bases from J, the junction kept 5 bases outside the gene matches. The CDR3 loop spans 14 amino acids. CDR1 and CDR2 from the germline V gene are DFQATT and SNEGSKA (reference sequence). CDR3 protein: CSAIPGQGADTQYF. The DNA for the CDR3 is TGCAGTGCTATTCCCGGACAGGGGGCAGATACGCAGTATTTT.

The sample holds many counts of this clonotype. V gene TRBV5-1 combines with J gene TRBJ2-1; D perhaps matches TRBD2 (6 bases). The CDR3 has 16 amino acids. Germline-derived CDR1 and CDR2 are SGHRS and YFSETQ. V lost 2 bases and J lost 5, with 17 bases in between. The DNA for the CDR3 is TGCGCCAGCAGCTTTCGTCCCGGGACTGGTAACAATGAGCAGTTCTTC. Translated: CASSFRPGTGNNEQFF.

This clonotype was counted only a few times. The chain links TRBV19 to TRBJ1-2; D unresolved. This CDR3 is 11 amino acids long. The V gene's germline CDR1 is LNHDA and CDR2 SQIVND (reference sequence). Trimming shortened V by 8 bases and J by 4 bases, and 8 bases separated the two germline ends. CDR3 coding DNA: TGTGCCAGTCGACATAGCTATGGCTACACCTTC. Protein sequence: CASRHSYGYTF.

V is TRBV27 and J is TRBJ2-1; 8 bases fit TRBD1. The CDR3 sequence is 15 residues long. CDR1 and CDR2 from the germline V gene are MNHEY and SMNVEV (reference sequence). The junction had 9 bases not matched to a gene; V was cut back by 7 bases and J by 4 bases. The chain's CDR3 is CASTTGQGFYNEQFF. The DNA of the CDR3 is TGTGCCAGCACCACAGGACAGGGATTTTACAATGAGCAGTTCTTC.

The chain uses TRBV30 and TRBJ2-7; D is uncertain. Trimming left V 7 bases short and J 9 bases short, with 7 bases between. Germline loops: CDR1 GTSNPN, CDR2 SVGIG (reference sequence). The CDR3 spans 8 residues. CDR3 in DNA: TGTGCCTTGGGTGGGCAGTACTTC. Its translation: CALGGQYF.

This chain connects TRBV7-8 to TRBJ1-4, with TRBD1 as a possible D gene (5 bases). Germline CDR1 is SGHVS and CDR2 is FQNEAQ. CDR3 length: 19 amino acids. Trimming shortened V by 4 bases and J by 3 bases, and 24 bases separated the two germline ends. The DNA of the CDR3 is TGTGCCAGCAGCTCCGAACATCTCGCGGGGCCAATGCCTAATGAAAAACTGTTTTTT. This codes for CASSSEHLAGPMPNEKLFF.

This clonotype was picked up one time. V and J are TRBV6-5 and TRBJ1-2; 8 bases agree with TRBD1. The CDR3 spans 16 residues. The germline CDR1 and CDR2 sequences are MNHEY and SVGAGI. The junction had 7 bases not matched to a gene; V was cut back by 0 bases and J by 4 bases. CDR3 residues: CASSYSSNRGIYGYTF. In DNA form, the CDR3 reads TGTGCCAGCAGTTACTCAAGCAACAGGGGGATCTATGGCTACACCTTC.

This chain's CDR3 is CSARDASGKETQYF. CDR3 nucleotide sequence: TGCAGTGCTAGAGATGCTAGCGGGAAAGAGACCCAGTACTTC. The chain joins TRBV20-1 to TRBJ2-5; 9 positions agree with TRBD2. The CDR3 runs 14 residues. CDR1 DFQATT and CDR2 SNEGSKA come from the germline V gene (reference sequence). Trimming at V came to 0 bases and at J to 3 bases, leaving 2 bases not matched to a gene.

This clonotype has a count of ten or more. The gene calls are TRBV30 and TRBJ2-7; D perhaps matches TRBD2 (6 bases). CDR3 length equals 13 residues. The germline V gene encodes CDR1 GTSNPN and CDR2 SVGIG (reference sequence). Deletions cut 3 bases from V and 0 bases from J, with 9 bases between. Here the CDR3 DNA reads TGTGCCTGGAGGGGGAGGTCCTCCTACGAGCAGTACTTC. Its protein is CAWRGRSSYEQYF.

The rearrangement links TRBV18 to TRBJ1-1; D is uncertain. Germline V CDR1 and CDR2: KGHSH, LQKENI. Trimming shortened V by 3 bases and J by 4 bases, and 12 bases separated the two germline ends. CDR3 length: 14 residues. The CDR3 coding sequence is TGTGCCAGCTCACCCCCGACGAAGGTCACTGAAGCTTTCTTT. Its protein product is CASSPPTKVTEAFF.

The V gene is TRBV27, the J gene TRBJ2-5, with a possible D match to TRBD2 (5 bases). The CDR3 length is 13 residues. Trimming stripped 6 bases from V and 3 bases from J, with 11 bases between. Per germline, CDR1 MNHEY and CDR2 SMNVEV (reference sequence). The CDR3 nucleotides read TGTGCCAGCAGCCGAGCGGTTAAAGAGACCCAGTACTTC. It is translated as CASSRAVKETQYF.

V gene TRBV12-3 or TRBV12-4 combines with J gene TRBJ2-1; the match to TRBD2 covers 7 bases. The CDR3 has 15 residues. The V and J ends lost 9 bases and 0 bases, in that order; junction bases with no gene match: 8. The CDR3 coding sequence is TGTGCCAGTTCTAGCGGAATGAGCTCCTACAATGAGCAGTTCTTC. This encodes CASSSGMSSYNEQFF.

The V gene is TRBV29-1, the J gene TRBJ2-7; D ambiguous. CDR1 is SQVTM, CDR2 ANQGSEA, per germline. Trimming removed 4 bases at V and 3 bases at J, with 13 bases between. The CDR3 is made up of 13 amino acids. CDR3 in DNA: TGCAGCGTTGGGAACAGCGTTTACTACGAGCAGTACTTC. It encodes CSVGNSVYYEQYF.

The rearrangement links TRBV20-1 to TRBJ1-5, with D perhaps matching TRBD1 (6 bases). This CDR3 contains 14 residues. Germline V lookup: CDR1 DFQATT, CDR2 SNEGSKA (reference sequence). The V gene lost 5 bases and the J gene lost 7 bases, with 18 bases spanning the gap. Written as DNA, the CDR3 is TGCAGTGCTCCCTCCTACAGGGCCGAACAGCCCCAGCATTTT. Translating gives CSAPSYRAEQPQHF.

This clonotype has at least ten counts. The chain couples TRBV7-2 to TRBJ2-1; perhaps TRBD2 as D (6 bases). V gave up 4 bases and J gave up 3 bases, with 13 bases separating them. Germline lookup yields CDR1 SGHTA and CDR2 FQGNSA. This CDR3 contains 15 residues. CDR3 DNA sequence: TGTGCCAGCAGCTCCGGCGGGACTCACTACAATGAGCAGTTCTTC. Protein: CASSSGGTHYNEQFF.

This clonotype has only a few counts. V is TRBV19 and J is TRBJ1-5; the D is unclear. The germline V gene encodes CDR1 LNHDA and CDR2 SQIVND (reference sequence). The V end was cut by 6 bases, the J end by 6 bases, with 21 bases between. The CDR3 has 16 amino acids. CDR3 in DNA: TGTGCCAGTAGCCCTCGTGGGTTGCAGTCCGGTCAGCCCCAGCATTTT. It codes for CASSPRGLQSGQPQHF.

This clonotype was seen more than once but under ten times. The J gene is TRBJ1-5, the V gene TRBV4-2; no firm D call. Trimming shortened V by 1 base and J by 7 bases, and 17 bases separated the two germline ends. The CDR3 consists of 16 residues. Germline CDR1 LGHNA, CDR2 YNFKEQ. The CDR3 DNA is TGTGCCAGCAGCCAAGCAGGAGAGGACTGGTACCAGCCCCAGCATTTT. It yields the protein CASSQAGEDWYQPQHF.

This clonotype was found a few times. This sequence joins TRBV5-5 and TRBJ2-3, with TRBD1 matching 7 bases. Trimming cost V 4 bases and J 6 bases; bases outside gene matches: 11. This CDR3 contains 15 residues. Germline values: CDR1 SGHKS, CDR2 YYEKEE (reference sequence). CDR3 nucleotides: TGTGCCAGCAGCCAGTTACAGGGGTATCAGGATACGCAGTATTTT. This sequence encodes CASSQLQGYQDTQYF.

The genes are TRBV9 and TRBJ1-2; D might be TRBD1 (5 bases). V dropped 0 bases and J dropped 7 bases, with 10 bases sitting between them. CDR3 size: 13 residues. Germline CDR1 is SGDLS and CDR2 is YYNGEE. This CDR3 reads CASSVEGTGGYTF. CDR3 DNA sequence: TGTGCCAGCAGCGTAGAAGGCACAGGTGGCTACACCTTC.

In nucleotides, the CDR3 is TGTGCCAGCAGTTACCTGGGGACCTATGGCTACACCTTC. This translates into CASSYLGTYGYTF. V and J are TRBV6-5 and TRBJ1-2; D may be TRBD1 (5 bases). V lost 2 bases and J lost 4, with 8 bases in between. This CDR3 has 13 amino acids. Germline V gene lookup returns CDR1 MNHEY and CDR2 SVGAGI.

The chain combines TRBV12-3 or TRBV12-4 with TRBJ1-3; 10 bases are shared with TRBD1. V lost 5 bases to trimming and J lost 7 bases; unmatched junction nucleotides: 5. The CDR3 sequence is 14 residues long. In nucleotides, the CDR3 is TGTGCCAGCAGTCAAACGGACAGGGGGAACACCATATATTTT. It encodes CASSQTDRGNTIYF.

This clonotype was picked up a small number of times. The chain is built from TRBV7-3 and TRBJ2-7, with 8 positions matching TRBD1. Germline V gives CDR1 SGHTA, CDR2 FQGTGA. This CDR3 spans 13 amino acids. J was trimmed by 5 bases and V by 6 bases; bases with no gene match: 6. This chain's CDR3 is CASSKDRANEQYF. As DNA, the CDR3 is TGTGCCAGCAGTAAGGACAGGGCCAACGAGCAGTACTTC. The variable domain in full, completed from reference TRBV7-3 and TRBJ2-7, reads GAGVSQTPSNKVTEKGKYVELRCDPISGHTALYWYRQSLGQGPEFLIYFQGTGAADDSGLPNDRFFAVRPEGSVSTLKIQRTERGDSAVYLCASSKDRANEQYFGPGTRLTVT.